Below are 17 T cell receptor beta chains sequenced from a single sample in a study of T cells after yellow fever vaccination. TCRdb re-called the 5' RACE reads with MiXCR, one entry per CDR3 protein. The table has about 300,000 distinct CDR3 sequences, less than 9.5% seen once. The specimen comprised CD4+ T cells sorted from PBMCs, sampled 5 days after the yellow fever booster vaccination. The receptors shown here come from a man between 18 and 35 years old who received the YFV17D yellow fever vaccine.

This rearrangement joins TRBV28 to TRBJ1-2; a possible D gene is TRBD1 (6 bases). Germline V lookup: CDR1 MDHEN, CDR2 SYDVKM. The CDR3 covers 15 residues. Trimming pared 6 bases from V and 5 bases from J, leaving 19 bases between. The CDR3 region is CASSSYRTELYGYTF. The CDR3 DNA follows: TGTGCCAGCAGCTCCTATCGGACAGAGCTTTATGGCTACACCTTC.

The rearrangement uses TRBV6-6 and TRBJ1-6; D gene uncertain. The CDR3 spans 15 residues. Germline V CDR1 and CDR2: MNHNY, SVGAGI (reference sequence). Trimming took off 0 bases at V and 8 bases at J, with 11 bases between the two ends. The CDR3 is CASSYSGIMDSPLHF. CDR3 nucleotides: TGTGCCAGCAGTTACTCCGGGATCATGGATTCACCCCTCCACTTT.

This clonotype was observed many times. The chain carries TRBV29-1 and TRBJ2-2; possible D gene TRBD1, 5 bases. V was clipped by 7 bases and J by 3 bases, with 12 bases between them. The CDR3 sequence is 13 residues long. Looked up from germline, CDR1 is SQVTM and CDR2 is ANQGSEA. The CDR3 region has the DNA TGCAGCGCGATACAGACAGACACCGGGGAGCTGTTTTTT. This gives the protein CSAIQTDTGELFF.

The DNA for the CDR3 is TGTGCCAGCAGTGGGTCCAGGGCACTTAACTATGGCTACACCTTC. Protein: CASSGSRALNYGYTF. V gene TRBV6-6 combines with J gene TRBJ1-2; tentative D call: TRBD1 (5 bases). Trimming removed 5 bases at V and 1 base at J, with 14 bases between. CDR1 and CDR2 from the germline V gene are MNHNY and SVGAGI (reference sequence). This CDR3 comprises 15 residues.

CDR3 amino acids: CASSLGVTRGNTEAFF. The CDR3 DNA is TGTGCCAGCAGCTTAGGGGTGACCAGGGGAAACACTGAAGCTTTCTTT. The chain joins TRBV7-2 to TRBJ1-1; possibly TRBD1 for D (6 bases). From germline, CDR1 is SGHTA and CDR2 FQGNSA. Trimming pared 1 base from V and 2 bases from J, leaving 14 bases between. CDR3 length: 16 residues. The whole variable domain, remainder taken from reference TRBV7-2 and TRBJ1-1, is GAGVSQSPSNKVTEKGKDVELRCDPISGHTALYWYRQSLGQGLEFLIYFQGNSAPDKSGLPSDRFSAERTGGSVSTLTIQRTQQEDSAVYLCASSLGVTRGNTEAFFGQGTRLTVV.

This rearrangement joins TRBV6-5 to TRBJ2-3; D uncertain. V was cut by 5 bases and J by 3 bases, with 12 bases left in between. Per the germline V gene, CDR1 is MNHEY and CDR2 is SVGAGI. The CDR3 has 14 amino acids. CDR3 in DNA: TGTGCCAGCAGTCTATTAATCCCAACAGATACGCAGTATTTT. Protein sequence: CASSLLIPTDTQYF.

This clonotype appeared a few times. The chain has TRBV4-3 and TRBJ1-2; 10 positions agree with TRBD1. V shed 0 bases and J 8 bases; nucleotides not matched to a gene: 6. The CDR3 contains 15 residues. CDR1 LGHNA and CDR2 YSLEER come from the germline V gene. The CDR3 reads CASSQEQTGGYGYTF. The CDR3 DNA sequence: TGCGCCAGCAGCCAAGAACAGACAGGGGGCTACGGCTACACCTTC.

This rearrangement joins TRBV15 to TRBJ2-5, with a weak D call TRBD2 (7 bases). The V and J ends lost 0 bases and 5 bases respectively, with 19 bases between them. This CDR3 contains 17 residues. Germline-derived CDR1 and CDR2 are LNHNV and YYDKDF (reference sequence). The CDR3 loop reads CATSRDSAGASQETQYF. CDR3 DNA sequence: TGTGCCACCAGCAGAGATTCGGCGGGGGCGTCCCAGGAGACCCAGTACTTC. The complete variable domain, with remaining parts taken from reference TRBV15 and TRBJ2-5, reads DAMVIQNPRYQVTQFGKPVTLSCSQTLNHNVMYWYQQKSSQAPKLLFHYYDKDFNNEADTPDNFQSRRPNTSFCFLDIRSPGLGDTAMYLCATSRDSAGASQETQYFGPGTRLLVL.

This clonotype has just a few counts. CDR3 protein: CASTVTGTPKAGAFF. CDR3 nucleotides: TGTGCCAGCACCGTAACCGGGACGCCTAAGGCGGGAGCTTTCTTT. V is TRBV7-2 and J is TRBJ1-1, with D possibly TRBD1 on 5 matching bases. The V gene lost 7 bases and the J gene lost 10 bases, with 25 bases spanning the gap. This CDR3 has 15 residues. Per germline, CDR1 SGHTA and CDR2 FQGNSA.

This clonotype was seen a handful of times. The genes are TRBV6-5 and TRBJ2-1, with D maybe TRBD2 (5 bases). This CDR3 is 16 amino acids long. V gave up 0 bases and J gave up 8 bases, with 17 bases separating them. Germline V gives CDR1 MNHEY, CDR2 SVGAGI. The CDR3 DNA sequence: TGTGCCAGCAGTTACTCTATGTGGCTAGCCCGGGATGAGCAGTTCTTC. Translated, it gives CASSYSMWLARDEQFF.

This clonotype was picked up many times. Written as DNA, the CDR3 is TGCGCCAGCAGCTTTTTAGGGGATGTAACCGGGGAGCTGTTTTTT. This translates into CASSFLGDVTGELFF. The V gene is TRBV5-1, the J gene TRBJ2-2; weak D call: TRBD1 (5 bases). The CDR3 consists of 15 residues. Trimming took 2 bases from V and 5 from J, leaving 13 bases between them. Germline assignment: CDR1 SGHRS and CDR2 YFSETQ.

This clonotype has only a few counts. V usage is TRBV11-2 and J usage is TRBJ1-1; D is unclear. CDR3 size: 15 residues. V shed 0 bases and J shed 7 bases, with 15 bases lying between them. Germline CDR1 and CDR2: SGHAT and FQNNGV. The CDR3 loop reads CASSLDARRAHEAFF. In nucleotides, the CDR3 is TGTGCCAGCAGCTTAGACGCAAGACGAGCCCATGAAGCTTTCTTT.

The chain has TRBV10-1 and TRBJ2-1, with 10 nucleotides matching TRBD1. Germline-derived CDR1 and CDR2 are WNHNN and SYGVQD (reference sequence). V was pared by 1 base and J by 7 bases, with 7 bases of the junction left unmatched. The CDR3 covers 16 residues. The CDR3: CASSELGQGIGNEQFF. CDR3 coding DNA: TGCGCCAGCAGTGAGTTGGGACAGGGGATTGGGAATGAGCAGTTCTTC.

This rearrangement joins TRBV11-2 to TRBJ2-7; possible D gene TRBD2, 5 bases. V lost 0 bases and J lost 3, with 15 bases in between. Germline V CDR1 and CDR2: SGHAT, FQNNGV. This CDR3 is built from 16 residues. CDR3 sequence reads: CASSLDRAGLNYEQYF. As DNA, the CDR3 is TGTGCCAGCAGCTTAGATCGGGCAGGACTTAACTACGAGCAGTACTTC.

This clonotype was found a few times. The chain is built from TRBV7-2 and TRBJ2-2, with D possibly TRBD1 on 5 matching bases. Trimming shortened V by 4 bases and J by 0 bases, and 12 bases separated the two germline ends. Germline V gene data show CDR1 as SGHTA and CDR2 as FQGNSA. This CDR3 contains 16 residues. The CDR3 is CASSSLTAANTGELFF. In DNA, the CDR3 is TGTGCCAGCAGCTCGTTGACAGCCGCGAACACCGGGGAGCTGTTTTTT.

This clonotype was counted between two and nine times. The chain combines TRBV3-1 with TRBJ1-2, with a possible D match to TRBD1 (5 bases). Germline V gene sequence: CDR1 LGHDT, CDR2 YNNKEL (reference sequence). The CDR3 is made up of 13 amino acids. V was cut by 4 bases and J by 5 bases, with 11 bases left in between. CDR3 coding DNA: TGTGCCAGCAGCCTTGCAGGGAAGTATGGCTACACCTTC. It encodes CASSLAGKYGYTF.

This clonotype showed up many times. The rearrangement links TRBV20-1 to TRBJ2-3, with 7 bases lining up with TRBD2. This CDR3 comprises 10 residues. The germline gives CDR1 DFQATT, CDR2 SNEGSKA (reference sequence). As DNA, the CDR3 is TGCAGCTTGGGGGGGGGTACGCAGTATTTT. It codes for CSLGGGTQYF.